A single sample gave rise to the 3 T cell receptor beta chains below, sequenced in a study of PD-1 blockade in classical Hodgkin lymphoma. Autologous stem cell transplantation was followed by relapse in every patient, and brentuximab vedotin exposure varied. This table comes from immunoSEQ multiplex PCR, and its TCRdb copy is limited to in-frame clones, with some not included. The table shows 90,000 to 100,000 clones, with about four fifths occurring only once. The source material was peripheral blood mononuclear cells (PBMCs), sampled before the second cycle of nivolumab. These receptors all come from a human donor with classical Hodgkin lymphoma.

This chain links TRBV6-1 with TRBJ2-7; 7 bases line up with TRBD2. The CDR3 has 17 amino acids. Looked up from germline, CDR1 is MNHNS and CDR2 is SASEGT. J lost 6 bases, V lost 4 bases, and 18 bases had no gene match. The CDR3 here is CASSAPQASGRVGEQYF. The CDR3 DNA reads TGTGCCAGCAGTGCCCCCCAGGCTAGCGGTAGGGTGGGCGAGCAGTACTTC.

This clone is labeled as medium-sized. This chain joins TRBV7-2 and TRBJ2-4, with D unclear. CDR1 and CDR2 (germline): SGHTA, FQGNSA. The ends were cut back, 5 bases at V and 10 bases at J, with 15 bases in the middle. The CDR3 sequence is 13 residues long. The CDR3 spells CASSIDTGSIQYF. In DNA, the CDR3 is TGTGCCAGCAGCATAGACACTGGATCTATTCAGTACTTC.

This clone was seen more than once but under ten times. The V and J genes are TRBV14 and TRBJ2-1; possible D gene TRBD1, 6 bases. The CDR3 has 14 residues. Trimming removed 4 bases at V and 7 bases at J, with 14 bases between. CDR1 SGHDN and CDR2 FVKESK come from the germline V gene. CDR3 loop: CASSPLGTNNEQFF. In DNA, the CDR3 is TGTGCCAGCAGCCCACTCGGGACAAATAATGAGCAGTTCTTC. Supplemented by reference TRBV14 and TRBJ2-1, the full variable domain reads EAGVTQFPSHSVIEKGQTVTLRCDPISGHDNLYWYRRVMGKEIKFLLHFVKESKQDESGMPNNRFLAERTGGTYSTLKVQPAELEDSGVYFCASSPLGTNNEQFFGPGTRLTVL.